This T cell receptor beta chain was documented in a study of T cells in tuberculosis. The data were produced by immunoSEQ multiplex PCR, yet TCRdb's version contains in-frame clones alone and is incomplete. The sample lists approximately 100,000 clones; roughly 93% were seen once. CDR1 and CDR2 (germline): KGHSH, LQKENI. CDR3 length: 15 residues. The V end was cut by 3 bases, the J end by 5 bases, with 11 bases between. Thawed, overnight-rested PBMC were stained with GMM-loaded CD1B tetramer, viability dye and anti-CD3, then sorted. CD1B tetramers were loaded with Rhodococcus equi-derived C32 glucose monomycolate.

Sample: CD1b-GMM tetramer-negative cells sorted from PBMCs. V gene TRBV18 combines with J gene TRBJ1-6; TRBD1 is a possible D gene (5 bases). This TCR was recovered from an adult woman with latent tuberculosis. CDR3 sequence: CASSPEKGHNSPLHF. The CDR3 DNA sequence: TGTGCCAGCTCACCGGAAAAGGGGCATAATTCACCCCTCCACTTT.